This TCR beta chain was recorded in a study of identical twins' blood T cells. The overall study: Approximately 50 million reads came from 12 libraries, six alpha, six beta.

General study results and limits: Twins reportedly had markedly more similar V usage than unrelated donors, even among out-of-frame TCRbeta clonotypes. Abundant TCRbeta CDR3s overlapped more between twins than with unrelated donors.

Germline V lookup: CDR1 SGHVS, CDR2 FNYEAQ. The CDR3 totals 15 residues. Trimming took off 5 bases at V and 1 base at J, with 14 bases between the two ends. Details on this clonotype: What it binds is unknown.

Source study methods: Clonotypes per individual ranged from about 85,000 to nearly 500,000. From the 5' RACE reads, TCRdb called clonotypes with MiXCR, one entry per CDR3 protein. The V and J calls, along with clone size, are taken from TCRdb and not from the paper's own processing. This sample carries roughly 340,000 distinct CDR3 sequences, about 28% of them seen once, and the ten largest clones take about 6.1%. This chain uses TRBV7-6 with TRBJ1-1, with no clear D. The sequencing sample was made of PBMCs. This clonotype was obtained from a woman between 18 and 55 years old in good health. The CDR3 region is CASSAQVGRNTEAFF. The DNA for the CDR3 is TGTGCCAGCAGCGCCCAAGTGGGTCGGAACACTGAAGCTTTCTTT.